Following are 15 T cell receptor beta chains from one sample sequenced in a study of Ad26.COV2.S vaccination and SARS-CoV-2 variants. This table comes from immunoSEQ multiplex PCR, and its TCRdb copy is limited to in-frame clones, with some not included. Of about 680,000 clones in the sample, more than 70% are singletons; the top ten hold approximately 1.5%. Regarding treatment: roughly 18 received Ad26.COV2.S at low or high dose, single or two shots; several received placebo; per-sample allocation not given. Vaccine and placebo recipients were sampled on day 63 after the first injection. The sample consisted of peripheral blood, taken in a trial of Ad26.COV2.S vaccine versus placebo. These receptors were taken from a person between 18 and 65 years old who received the Ad26.COV2.S COVID-19 vaccine or a placebo.

The chain links TRBV5-5 to TRBJ2-7, with TRBD2 matching over 8 bases. After removal of 4 bases from V and 7 bases from J, the junction contained 7 bases not matched to a gene. The CDR3 contains 13 residues. Germline CDR1 reads SGHKS; CDR2 reads YYEKEE (reference sequence). CDR3 loop: CASSPPAGGEQYF. CDR3 nucleotides: TGTGCCAGCAGCCCGCCGGCGGGGGGAGAGCAGTACTTC.

The chain uses TRBV25-1 and TRBJ1-1; D might be TRBD1 (5 bases). The CDR3 is 13 residues long. V lost 3 bases and J 6 bases, leaving 11 bases between the germline ends. Germline values: CDR1 MGHDK, CDR2 SYGVNS. Here the CDR3 DNA reads TGTGCCAGCAGTGAGGGGGTTAGCTCTGAAGCTTTCTTT. Protein sequence: CASSEGVSSEAFF. The variable domain in full, completed from reference TRBV25-1 and TRBJ1-1, reads EADIYQTPRYLVIGTGKKITLECSQTMGHDKMYWYQQDPGMELHLIHYSYGVNSTEKGDLSSESTVSRIRTEHFPLTLESARPSHTSQYLCASSEGVSSEAFFGQGTRLTVV.

This clone was recorded only once. This specimen includes other DNA sequences encoding the same CDR3. V gene TRBV5-1 combines with J gene TRBJ2-2, with 11 bases that match TRBD1. This CDR3 comprises 15 residues. V shed 4 bases, J shed 3 bases, and the junction held 2 bases outside the gene matches. Looked up from germline, CDR1 is SGHRS and CDR2 is YFSETQ. The CDR3, as DNA: TGCGCCAGCAGCCGGGACAGGGGGGACACCGGGGAGCTGTTTTTT. Its protein product is CASSRDRGDTGELFF.

The rearrangement uses TRBV30 and TRBJ2-7; D unresolved. V gave up 5 bases and J gave up 0 bases, with 8 bases separating them. The CDR3 loop spans 12 amino acids. Germline CDR1 GTSNPN, CDR2 SVGIG (reference sequence). The CDR3 nucleotides read TGTGCCTGGGACATAAACTCCTACGAGCAGTACTTC. It specifies CAWDINSYEQYF.

This CDR3 is CASSLERLANLGNEQFF. The CDR3 nucleotides read TGTGCCAGCAGCTTAGAGAGGCTAGCCAACCTTGGGAATGAGCAGTTCTTC. V is TRBV7-9 and J is TRBJ2-1; weak D call: TRBD2 (5 bases). The ends were cut back, 1 base at V and 7 bases at J, with 20 bases in the middle. Germline V gives CDR1 SEHNR, CDR2 FQNEAQ (reference sequence). This CDR3 comprises 17 residues.

The chain is built from TRBV6-5 and TRBJ2-3; D possibly corresponds to TRBD2 (5 bases). Germline CDR1 and CDR2: MNHEY and SVGAGI. This CDR3 region has 13 residues. V gave up 6 bases and J gave up 6 bases, with 13 bases separating them. CDR3 sequence: CASRATNWDTQYF. The CDR3 nucleotides read TGTGCCAGCAGGGCGACTAATTGGGATACGCAGTATTTT.

The rearrangement uses TRBV7-9 and TRBJ2-3, with D hard to call. Trimming cost V 7 bases and J 5 bases, with 10 bases left between them. Germline loops: CDR1 SEHNR, CDR2 FQNEAQ (reference sequence). CDR3 length equals 12 residues. The CDR3 DNA sequence: TGTGCCAGCACCTCAGGTCTAGATACGCAGTATTTT. It codes for CASTSGLDTQYF.

The chain recombines TRBV6-5 with TRBJ2-3; 9 nucleotides agree with TRBD1. With 2 bases clipped from V and 3 bases from J, the junction kept 3 bases outside the gene matches. Germline values: CDR1 MNHEY, CDR2 SVGAGI. This CDR3 contains 15 residues. The CDR3 coding sequence is TGTGCCAGCAGTTACGGGACAGGGTTAACAGATACGCAGTATTTT. It encodes CASSYGTGLTDTQYF.

The chain carries TRBV23-1 and TRBJ1-5; TRBD1 aligns across 10 bases. TRBV23-1 is classed as an ORF, of uncertain function. With 0 bases clipped from V and 1 base from J, the junction kept 9 bases outside the gene matches. This CDR3 is 19 amino acids long. In DNA, the CDR3 is TGCGCCAGCAGTCAATCGTACGGGACAGGGGAGGACAGCAATCAGCCCCAGCATTTT. Residues: CASSQSYGTGEDSNQPQHF.

This clone was found a few times. The chain links TRBV11-2 to TRBJ2-7; 7 bases agree with TRBD1. CDR3 length: 16 residues. CDR1 is SGHAT and CDR2 is FQNNGV in the germline V gene. J lost 2 bases, V lost 1 base, and 8 bases had no gene match. The CDR3 loop reads CASSLGTGSLTYEQYF. The DNA for the CDR3 is TGTGCCAGCAGCTTAGGGACAGGTTCCCTTACCTACGAGCAGTACTTC.

This clone was recorded once. V usage is TRBV5-1 and J usage is TRBJ2-1; D unresolved. The CDR3 length is 14 residues. V was trimmed by 4 bases and J by 6 bases, leaving 14 bases between them. Germline V gives CDR1 SGHRS, CDR2 YFSETQ. The chain's CDR3 is CASSQGVYSNEQFF. CDR3 in DNA: TGCGCCAGCAGCCAAGGTGTCTACAGCAATGAGCAGTTCTTC.

This chain connects TRBV7-8 to TRBJ2-3; D is unclear. The CDR3 is 14 residues long. V gave up 0 bases and J gave up 6 bases, with 10 bases separating them. The V gene's germline CDR1 is SGHVS and CDR2 FQNEAQ. CDR3: CASSLALPLDTQYF. CDR3 DNA: TGTGCCAGCAGCTTAGCGCTACCGTTGGATACGCAGTATTTT.

This chain's CDR3 is CASSLIFGGGGKAFF. CDR3 nucleotide sequence: TGTGCCAGCAGCTTGATATTCGGCGGCGGTGGGAAGGCTTTCTTT. The chain employs TRBV5-6 and TRBJ1-1, with D hard to call. From germline, CDR1 is SGHDT and CDR2 YYEEEE. The CDR3 has 15 amino acids. Trimming left V 1 base short and J 11 bases short, with 21 bases between.

The chain recombines TRBV6-1 with TRBJ1-5; TRBD1 might be the D (5 bases). V lost 3 bases to trimming and J lost 2 bases, with 17 bases between them. CDR1 MNHNS and CDR2 SASEGT come from the germline V gene. The CDR3 contains 17 residues. The CDR3 loop is CASSDRVPGGGNQPQHF. The CDR3 bases are TGTGCCAGCAGTGACAGGGTTCCGGGGGGAGGCAATCAGCCCCAGCATTTT.

This chain joins TRBV2 and TRBJ2-1, with 7 bases lining up with TRBD2. Germline V lookup: CDR1 SNHLY, CDR2 FYNNEI. Trimming cost V 11 bases and J 5 bases; bases outside gene matches: 9. CDR3 length equals 13 residues. The CDR3 sequence is CASEASGHNEQFF. CDR3 bases: TGTGCCTCCGAGGCTAGCGGCCACAATGAGCAGTTCTTC.